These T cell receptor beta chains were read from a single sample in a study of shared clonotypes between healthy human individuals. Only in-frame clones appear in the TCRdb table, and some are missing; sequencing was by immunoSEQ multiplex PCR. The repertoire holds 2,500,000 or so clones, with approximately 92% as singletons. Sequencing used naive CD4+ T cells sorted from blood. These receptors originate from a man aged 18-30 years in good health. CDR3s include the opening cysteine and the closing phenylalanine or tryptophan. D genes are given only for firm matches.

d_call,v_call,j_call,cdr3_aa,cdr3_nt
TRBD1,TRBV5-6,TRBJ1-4,CASSLDRANEKLFF,TGTGCCAGCAGCTTAGACAGGGCTAATGAAAAACTGTTTTTT
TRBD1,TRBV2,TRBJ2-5,CASSEWGQQETQYF,TGTGCCAGCAGTGAGTGGGGACAGCAAGAGACCCAGTACTTC
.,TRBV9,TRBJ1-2,CASSVDREGYTF,TGTGCCAGCAGCGTAGACAGGGAGGGCTACACCTTC
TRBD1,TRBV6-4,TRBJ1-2,CASSDSGDRGFYGYTF,TGTGCCAGCAGTGACTCAGGGGACAGGGGATTCTATGGCTACACCTTC
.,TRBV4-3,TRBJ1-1,CASSLQGDRLNTEAFF,TGCGCCAGCAGCCTTCAGGGCGACCGGCTGAACACTGAAGCTTTCTTT
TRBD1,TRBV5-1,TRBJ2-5,CASSLEKGAETQYF,TGCGCCAGCAGCTTGGAGAAGGGGGCAGAGACCCAGTACTTC
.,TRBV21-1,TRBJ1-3,CASSKAHGVERENTIYF,TGTGCCAGCAGCAAAGCTCACGGAGTAGAAAGGGAGAACACCATATATTTT
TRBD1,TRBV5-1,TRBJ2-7,CASSQDGTGQHEQYF,TGCGCCAGCAGCCAGGACGGGACAGGGCAGCACGAGCAGTACTTC
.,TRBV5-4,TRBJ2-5,CASSLWGQTQYF,TGTGCCAGCAGCTTATGGGGTCAGACCCAGTACTTC
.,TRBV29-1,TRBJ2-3,CSATYTDTQYF,TGCAGCGCCACATACACAGATACGCAGTATTTT
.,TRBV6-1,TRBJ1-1,CASSEGGEAFF,TGTGCCAGCAGTGAGGGGGGAGAAGCTTTCTTT
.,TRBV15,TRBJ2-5,CATSRVGNSQETQYF,TGTGCCACCAGCAGAGTAGGGAACTCCCAAGAGACCCAGTACTTC
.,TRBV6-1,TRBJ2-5,CASSLFDRLSETQYF,TGTGCCAGCAGCCTATTCGACAGGTTATCCGAGACCCAGTACTTC
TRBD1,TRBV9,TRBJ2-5,CASTSGQGIETQYF,TGTGCCAGCACCTCGGGACAGGGTATCGAGACCCAGTACTTC
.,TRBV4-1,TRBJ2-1,CASSQDLLPTNEQFF,TGCGCCAGCAGCCAAGATCTACTCCCTACCAATGAGCAGTTCTTC